One sample yielded the 26 T cell receptor beta chains listed below, sequenced in a study of shared clonotypes between healthy human individuals. The assay was immunoSEQ multiplex PCR, and TCRdb's table has in-frame clones only and misses some. The table lists approximately 1,500,000 clones, about 96% of them singletons, with approximately 1.2% in the top ten. Sequenced sample: naive CD4+ T cells sorted from blood. As for subset: CD45RA+ positively selected. The receptors derive from a man aged 25-45 years in good health.

The V and J genes are TRBV9 and TRBJ2-7, with D unclear. The CDR3 extends over 14 amino acids. Germline V gene lookup returns CDR1 SGDLS and CDR2 YYNGEE. V lost 0 bases and J lost 3, with 10 bases in between. CDR3 amino acids: CASSVATQSYEQYF. Written as DNA, the CDR3 is TGTGCCAGCAGCGTAGCGACGCAGAGCTACGAGCAGTACTTC.

As regards this clone: The same CDR3 can be traced to other DNA sequences in this sample. This rearrangement joins TRBV28 to TRBJ2-2, with D unresolved. This CDR3 is built from 11 residues. The ends were cut back, 5 bases at V and 7 bases at J, with 5 bases in the middle. Germline V CDR1 and CDR2: MDHEN, SYDVKM. CDR3 DNA: TGTGCCAGCAGTCTAGTCGGGGAGCTGTTTTTT. This encodes CASSLVGELFF.

The chain recombines TRBV9 with TRBJ1-2; 7 bases line up with TRBD1. CDR1 SGDLS and CDR2 YYNGEE come from the germline V gene. The CDR3 runs to 15 residues. With V trimmed by 0 bases and J by 7 bases, 9 bases remained unmatched. The CDR3 nucleotides are TGTGCCAGCAGCGTAGGCGCGGCAGGGGGTAGTGGCTACACCTTC. Its translation is CASSVGAAGGSGYTF. Looking up the rest from reference TRBV9 and TRBJ1-2 gives the full variable domain: DSGVTQTPKHLITATGQRVTLRCSPRSGDLSVYWYQQSLDQGLQFLIQYYNGEERAKGNILERFSAQQFPDLHSELNLSSLELGDSALYFCASSVGAAGGSGYTFGSGTRLTVV.

V gene TRBV10-3 combines with J gene TRBJ2-2; TRBD1 matches at 7 bases. V lost 4 bases and J lost 2; bases outside the gene matches: 19. CDR1 and CDR2 (germline): ENHRY, SYGVKD. The CDR3 extends over 20 amino acids. In DNA form, the CDR3 reads TGTGCCATCAGTGGGCTCCGGACAGGACCAAACTACACAAACACCGGGGAGCTGTTTTTT. It codes for CAISGLRTGPNYTNTGELFF.

This chain joins TRBV4-1 and TRBJ2-7, with D tentatively TRBD2 (5 bases). With 2 bases removed from V and 1 base from J, the gap between germline ends came to 21 bases. Per germline, CDR1 MGHRA and CDR2 YSYEKL. The CDR3 is 18 residues long. CDR3 protein: CASSQSPPASGLSYEQYF. The CDR3 DNA sequence: TGCGCCAGCAGCCAATCCCCCCCCGCGAGCGGACTGTCCTACGAGCAGTACTTC.

Turning to this clone: Other nucleotide sequences from this sample produce the same CDR3. The chain couples TRBV27 to TRBJ2-1; TRBD2 matches 14 bases. The CDR3 runs to 16 residues. V lost 5 bases, J lost 4 bases, and 4 bases stayed unmatched. Looked up from germline, CDR1 is MNHEY and CDR2 is SMNVEV (reference sequence). CDR3 residues: CASSPRLAGGYNEQFF. Written as DNA, the CDR3 is TGTGCCAGCAGTCCGCGACTAGCGGGAGGGTACAATGAGCAGTTCTTC.

This chain joins TRBV5-1 and TRBJ2-7; 11 bases line up with TRBD1. The germline V gene has CDR1 SGHRS and CDR2 YFSETQ. The trim removed 0 bases at V and 6 bases at J, leaving 2 bases unmatched. CDR3 size: 14 residues. The CDR3 sequence is CASSLDGTGGEQYF. The CDR3 DNA reads as TGCGCCAGCAGCTTGGACGGGACAGGGGGCGAGCAGTACTTC.

V and J are TRBV5-1 and TRBJ2-7; D is possibly TRBD1 (5 bases). Germline V CDR1 and CDR2: SGHRS, YFSETQ. V was clipped by 3 bases and J by 2 bases, with 15 bases between them. There are 15 residues in the CDR3. The CDR3 is CASSSAAGWTYEQYF. DNA for the CDR3: TGCGCCAGCAGCTCGGCCGCAGGGTGGACCTACGAGCAGTACTTC.

This rearrangement joins TRBV7-2 to TRBJ2-1, with 8 bases identical to TRBD2. The CDR3 length is 14 residues. Germline-derived CDR1 and CDR2 are SGHTA and FQGNSA. Trimming removed 10 bases from V and 5 bases from J; junction bases left unmatched: 10. The CDR3 loop is CATWGREANNEQFF. The CDR3 DNA reads TGTGCCACCTGGGGGCGGGAGGCTAACAATGAGCAGTTCTTC.

A few counts support this clone. Sequence at one end of the junction differs from germline and may be a read error. The chain couples TRBV6-1 to TRBJ1-2; weak D call: TRBD1 (5 bases). CDR1 and CDR2 (germline): MNHNS, SASEGT. The CDR3 covers 12 residues. The CDR3 sequence: CASSVDGNRLPF. For the CDR3, the DNA is TGTGCCAGCAGCGTAGACGGCAACAGGCTTCCCTTC.

With regard to this clone: Additional DNA sequences in this sample encode the identical CDR3. The chain combines TRBV5-1 with TRBJ2-1, with 7 bases aligning to TRBD2. With V trimmed by 0 bases and J by 4 bases, 1 base remained unmatched. Per the germline V gene, CDR1 is SGHRS and CDR2 is YFSETQ. The CDR3 covers 14 residues. CDR3 DNA sequence: TGCGCCAGCAGCTTGGAGGGAGGGTACAATGAGCAGTTCTTC. Protein product: CASSLEGGYNEQFF.

The chain joins TRBV29-1 to TRBJ1-1, with D maybe TRBD1 (5 bases). V was trimmed by 6 bases and J by 6 bases, leaving 17 bases between them. Germline CDR1 SQVTM, CDR2 ANQGSEA. This CDR3 has 13 amino acids. In nucleotides, the CDR3 is TGCAGCGTCCAGGGACCTCCGAGGGCTGAAGCTTTCTTT. As protein: CSVQGPPRAEAFF.

The rearrangement uses TRBV7-2 and TRBJ1-5; 9 bases align to TRBD1. Germline V gene data show CDR1 as SGHTA and CDR2 as FQGNSA. CDR3 length: 15 amino acids. After removal of 5 bases from V and 4 bases from J, the junction contained 6 bases not matched to a gene. CDR3: CASSSTGQGNQPQHF. The CDR3 DNA reads as TGTGCCAGCAGCAGTACGGGACAGGGAAATCAGCCCCAGCATTTT.

The genes are TRBV15 and TRBJ2-5; D uncertain. The V end lost 0 bases, the J end lost 5 bases, and 10 bases lay between the germline ends. Germline CDR1 and CDR2: LNHNV and YYDKDF (reference sequence). The CDR3 loop spans 14 amino acids. CDR3 in amino acids: CATSRDPQWETQYF. The CDR3 DNA sequence: TGTGCCACCAGCAGAGATCCGCAGTGGGAGACCCAGTACTTC.

J is TRBJ2-5 and V is TRBV5-1; 11 bases map to TRBD2. The J segment lost 4 bases and the V segment lost 4 bases, leaving 9 bases of the junction unmatched. Germline lookup yields CDR1 SGHRS and CDR2 YFSETQ. This CDR3 has 16 residues. CDR3 amino acids: CASSQPLAGVIETQYF. CDR3 in DNA: TGCGCCAGCAGCCAACCACTAGCGGGAGTCATAGAGACCCAGTACTTC.

A single count supports this clone. In the same sample, other DNA sequences code for this CDR3. This sequence joins TRBV30 and TRBJ2-7; TRBD2 aligns across 9 bases. J lost 5 bases, V lost 5 bases, and 4 bases had no gene match. Germline-derived CDR1 and CDR2 are GTSNPN and SVGIG (reference sequence). The CDR3 spans 12 residues. CDR3 sequence (DNA): TGTGCCTGGGCTAGCGGGACCCACGAGCAGTACTTC. Encoded protein: CAWASGTHEQYF.

The rearrangement joins TRBV10-3 to TRBJ1-5; the D gene is possibly TRBD1 (5 bases). CDR3 length: 14 residues. Trimming cost V 4 bases and J 0 bases, with 7 bases left between them. The V gene's germline CDR1 is ENHRY and CDR2 SYGVKD. The CDR3: CAISGDSSNQPQHF. CDR3 bases: TGTGCCATCAGTGGCGACAGTAGCAATCAGCCCCAGCATTTT.

The V and J genes are TRBV10-1 and TRBJ2-1; 9 positions match TRBD2. The V segment lost 4 bases and the J segment 8 bases; nucleotides outside the gene matches: 9. Germline V CDR1 and CDR2: WNHNN, SYGVQD (reference sequence). The CDR3 consists of 15 residues. The CDR3 is CASSVPSGIFDEQFF. CDR3 coding DNA: TGCGCCAGCAGTGTGCCTAGCGGGATTTTCGATGAGCAGTTCTTC.

The J gene is TRBJ1-4, the V gene TRBV9, with D hard to call. V was pared by 4 bases and J by 0 bases, with 10 bases between. The CDR3 has 15 amino acids. CDR1 and CDR2 (germline): SGDLS, YYNGEE. CDR3 amino acids: CASSSHTSTNEKLFF. The DNA of the CDR3 is TGTGCCAGCAGCTCCCACACCTCAACTAATGAAAAACTGTTTTTT.

This chain connects TRBV5-1 to TRBJ2-1, with 9 positions matching TRBD1. This CDR3 is built from 17 residues. Germline-derived CDR1 and CDR2 are SGHRS and YFSETQ. Trimming cost V 3 bases and J 5 bases; bases outside gene matches: 12. The DNA of the CDR3 is TGCGCCAGCAGCTCCGTCCCGGGACAGGGTTGGGACAATGAGCAGTTCTTC. Translation: CASSSVPGQGWDNEQFF.

The chain links TRBV15 to TRBJ1-4, with D uncertain. This CDR3 is 14 amino acids long. Trimming shortened V by 5 bases and J by 9 bases, and 16 bases separated the two germline ends. Germline V CDR1 and CDR2: LNHNV, YYDKDF (reference sequence). The CDR3 DNA follows: TGTGCCACCAGCGTCCAGAGAGTGATGAAAAAACTGTTTTTT. Its translation is CATSVQRVMKKLFF.

The rearrangement links TRBV6-4 to TRBJ1-5, with a weak D call TRBD1 (5 bases). Germline V gene lookup returns CDR1 MRHNA and CDR2 SNTAGT. Trimming cost V 5 bases and J 2 bases, with 7 bases left between them. The CDR3 consists of 13 residues. CDR3 residues: CASSPGGNQPQHF. CDR3 in DNA: TGTGCCAGCAGTCCGGGGGGCAATCAGCCCCAGCATTTT.

Only one count was recorded for this clone. The rearrangement uses TRBV27 and TRBJ2-1; 10 bases agree with TRBD2. Per germline, CDR1 MNHEY and CDR2 SMNVEV (reference sequence). The CDR3 is 18 amino acids. The trim removed 4 bases at V and 5 bases at J, leaving 14 bases unmatched. The CDR3 sequence: CASSSAPSSGSLDNEQFF. The DNA for the CDR3 is TGTGCCAGCAGTTCCGCCCCCTCTAGCGGGAGTCTCGACAATGAGCAGTTCTTC.

This clone occurred once. The chain is built from TRBV20-1 and TRBJ2-5; D uncertain. The CDR3 has 11 residues. The V end was cut by 4 bases, the J end by 5 bases, with 8 bases between. CDR1 is DFQATT, CDR2 SNEGSKA, per germline (reference sequence). CDR3 in amino acids: CSANHRETQYF. The CDR3 nucleotides read TGCAGTGCTAACCATCGGGAGACCCAGTACTTC.

The chain employs TRBV19 and TRBJ2-1; D is perhaps TRBD1 or TRBD2 (5 bases each). The CDR3 is 14 amino acids. Deletions cut 2 bases from V and 6 bases from J, with 11 bases between. The germline V gene encodes CDR1 LNHDA and CDR2 SQIVND (reference sequence). In nucleotides, the CDR3 is TGTGCCAGTAGTATACGGGACCATCCCAATGAGCAGTTCTTC. Translation: CASSIRDHPNEQFF.

V usage is TRBV5-1 and J usage is TRBJ2-1; 11 bases match TRBD2. Per the germline V gene, CDR1 is SGHRS and CDR2 is YFSETQ. J lost 9 bases, V lost 0 bases, and 11 bases had no gene match. The CDR3 has 17 residues. The chain's CDR3 is CASSLELLAGEGGEQFF. The CDR3 DNA reads as TGCGCCAGCAGCTTGGAGTTACTAGCGGGGGAAGGTGGTGAGCAGTTCTTC.